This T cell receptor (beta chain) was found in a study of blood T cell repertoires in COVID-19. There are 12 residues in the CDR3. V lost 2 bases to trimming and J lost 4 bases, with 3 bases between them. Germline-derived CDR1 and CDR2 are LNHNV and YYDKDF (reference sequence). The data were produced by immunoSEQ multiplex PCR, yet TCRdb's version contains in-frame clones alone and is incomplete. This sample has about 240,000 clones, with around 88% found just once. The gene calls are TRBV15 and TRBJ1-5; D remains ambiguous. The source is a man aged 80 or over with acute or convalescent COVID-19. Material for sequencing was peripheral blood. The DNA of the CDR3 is TGTGCCACCAGCAGACAAAATCAGCCCCAGCATTTT. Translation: CATSRQNQPQHF.